The 24 T cell receptor beta chains listed next were all sequenced from one sample in a study of graft-versus-host responses after intestinal transplantation. TCRdb keeps only in-frame clones here, not all; method: immunoSEQ multiplex PCR. The table lists 73,000 or so clones, almost 90% of them singletons. These receptors are not linked to any known antigen. The sequencing here drew on unstimulated CD8+ T cells sorted from spleen or lymph node cells, taken before transplant. These receptors were collected from a human donor who was the organ donor for an intestinal transplant.

The V call is TRBV6-1, the J call TRBJ1-3; D gene uncertain. Germline V gives CDR1 MNHNS, CDR2 SASEGT. Trimming took 1 base from V and 0 from J, leaving 13 bases between them. The CDR3 sequence is 17 residues long. The CDR3 nucleotides read TGTGCCAGCAGTGAAGACCGGCCGGGGAGCTCTGGAAACACCATATATTTT. Amino acids: CASSEDRPGSSGNTIYF.

The chain carries TRBV29-1 and TRBJ2-1; 10 positions match TRBD1. Germline CDR1 reads SQVTM; CDR2 reads ANQGSEA. J was trimmed by 4 bases and V by 1 base; bases with no gene match: 10. This CDR3 region has 17 residues. The DNA for the CDR3 is TGCAGCGTTGAAGGGAGGACCGGGACAGGGGCTTACAATGAGCAGTTCTTC. Protein: CSVEGRTGTGAYNEQFF.

The J gene is TRBJ2-1, the V gene TRBV27, with 7 bases aligning to TRBD1. Trimming removed 2 bases from V and 2 bases from J; junction bases left unmatched: 3. CDR3 length equals 15 residues. CDR1 is MNHEY, CDR2 SMNVEV, per germline (reference sequence). DNA of the CDR3: TGTGCCAGCAGTTTACTGACAGGGCCCTACAATGAGCAGTTCTTC. Amino acids: CASSLLTGPYNEQFF.

This clone has just one count. This chain uses TRBV6-1 with TRBJ1-2; D gene ambiguous. Germline CDR1 is MNHNS and CDR2 is SASEGT. This CDR3 spans 16 amino acids. V shed 0 bases and J shed 2 bases, with 13 bases lying between them. CDR3 nucleotide sequence: TGTGCCAGCAGTGAAGCACGCGGAGAAAAGAACTATGGCTACACCTTC. Translation gives CASSEARGEKNYGYTF.

The chain uses TRBV6-1 and TRBJ2-1; tentative D call: TRBD2 (5 bases). This CDR3 region has 16 residues. Germline CDR1 reads MNHNS; CDR2 reads SASEGT. The ends were cut back, 1 base at V and 3 bases at J, with 13 bases in the middle. CDR3 sequence (DNA): TGTGCCAGCAGTGAAGAGGAGGTGTGGATCTACAATGAGCAGTTCTTC. It is translated as CASSEEEVWIYNEQFF.

This clone was counted between two and nine times. The chain joins TRBV13 to TRBJ2-5; a weak D match, TRBD2 (6 bases). Trimming removed 5 bases at V and 7 bases at J, with 14 bases between. The CDR3 length is 13 residues. Germline V gene lookup returns CDR1 PRHDT and CDR2 FYEKMQ (reference sequence). CDR3 coding DNA: TGTGCCAGCAGCCCCATAGGGGAGGTGACCCAGTACTTC. Translating it yields CASSPIGEVTQYF. The whole variable domain, remainder taken from reference TRBV13 and TRBJ2-5, is AAGVIQSPRHLIKEKRETATLKCYPIPRHDTVYWYQQGPGQDPQFLISFYEKMQSDKGSIPDRFSAQQFSDYHSELNMSSLELGDSALYFCASSPIGEVTQYFGPGTRLLVL.

V usage is TRBV30 and J usage is TRBJ2-1, with D maybe TRBD1 (5 bases). CDR3 length equals 13 residues. The V gene lost 1 base and the J gene lost 3 bases, with 7 bases spanning the gap. CDR1 and CDR2 (germline): GTSNPN, SVGIG (reference sequence). The CDR3 region is CAWSAGHYNEQFF. CDR3 coding DNA: TGTGCCTGGAGTGCCGGACACTACAATGAGCAGTTCTTC.

The chain employs TRBV27 and TRBJ1-6; 9 positions agree with TRBD1. Looked up from germline, CDR1 is MNHEY and CDR2 is SMNVEV (reference sequence). Germline trimming cut 7 bases from V and 14 bases from J; bases unmatched to any gene: 15. The CDR3 spans 15 residues. CDR3 loop: CASTIRGQGRKALHF. CDR3 sequence (DNA): TGTGCCAGCACCATACGGGGACAGGGCAGAAAGGCCCTCCACTTT.

V is TRBV7-6 and J is TRBJ1-4, with D possibly matching TRBD1 (6 bases). CDR3 length: 16 amino acids. V lost 0 bases to trimming and J lost 4 bases, with 12 bases between them. Germline-derived CDR1 and CDR2 are SGHVS and FNYEAQ. The CDR3 DNA is TGTGCCAGCAGCTTAGCTGGGGGCAGGGATAATGAAAAACTGTTTTTT. As protein: CASSLAGGRDNEKLFF.

This chain connects TRBV11-3 to TRBJ2-1, with D possibly being TRBD2 (5 bases). V was pared by 2 bases and J by 7 bases, with 15 bases between. Per the germline V gene, CDR1 is SGHNT and CDR2 is YENEEA. There are 15 residues in the CDR3. CDR3 amino acids: CASSLLLGPRNEQFF. The CDR3 bases are TGTGCCAGCAGCTTATTACTAGGGCCGAGAAATGAGCAGTTCTTC.

The rearrangement uses TRBV4-2 and TRBJ2-1; possible D gene TRBD2, 5 bases. This CDR3 region has 15 residues. V was cut by 4 bases and J by 8 bases, with 18 bases left in between. Germline V gene data show CDR1 as LGHNA and CDR2 as YNFKEQ. The chain's CDR3 is CASSRYQRGYDEQFF. The CDR3 DNA reads as TGTGCCAGCAGCCGATACCAACGAGGGTACGATGAGCAGTTCTTC.

In this sample, this clone turned up once. The chain uses TRBV10-1 and TRBJ2-3, with TRBD2 matching over 11 bases. The V gene end was trimmed by 6 bases and the J gene end by 2 bases; junction bases not matched to a gene: 4. The CDR3 is 15 amino acids. The V gene's germline CDR1 is WNHNN and CDR2 SYGVQD (reference sequence). DNA for the CDR3: TGCGCCAGCAGCCCACTAGCGGGGGTCACAGATACGCAGTATTTT. It encodes CASSPLAGVTDTQYF.

The chain employs TRBV11-3 and TRBJ1-1; TRBD1 matches at 9 bases. Germline lookup yields CDR1 SGHNT and CDR2 YENEEA. Unmatched junction bases numbered 3, after V lost 3 bases and J lost 1 base. The CDR3 covers 15 residues. CDR3 sequence: CASSLGQGRNTEAFF. The DNA for the CDR3 is TGTGCCAGCAGCTTGGGACAGGGCAGGAACACTGAAGCTTTCTTT.

The rearrangement links TRBV21-1 to TRBJ2-7; TRBD2 is taken as the D call from the table, unchecked against the DNA. TRBV21-1 counts as a pseudogene. The length of the CDR3 is 15 residues. The CDR3 DNA is TGTGCCAGCAGCAGTGGGAGCAGCACAGCGGGTGAGCAGTACGTC. Translated: CASSSGSSTAGEQYV.

The chain recombines TRBV4-1 with TRBJ2-1, with 7 bases matching TRBD2. The junction had 11 bases not matched to a gene; V was cut back by 1 base and J by 8 bases. Germline CDR1 and CDR2: MGHRA and YSYEKL. This CDR3 is 16 amino acids long. The CDR3 DNA is TGCGCCAGCAGCCAAGGGGGGAGGGACTACACACATGAGCAGTTCTTC. Encoded protein: CASSQGGRDYTHEQFF.

The chain combines TRBV4-1 with TRBJ1-6; no clear D gene. Germline lookup yields CDR1 MGHRA and CDR2 YSYEKL. The CDR3 runs 15 residues. V lost 0 bases to trimming and J lost 7 bases, with 10 bases between them. The CDR3 DNA reads TGCGCCAGCAGCCAAGACTCGTTGGCAAATTCACCCCTCCACTTT. It translates to CASSQDSLANSPLHF.

The chain combines TRBV18 with TRBJ2-1, with 11 bases fitting TRBD2. The CDR3 spans 17 residues. V lost 5 bases and J lost 0; bases outside the gene matches: 6. Looked up from germline, CDR1 is KGHSH and CDR2 is LQKENI. The CDR3, as DNA: TGTGCCAGCTCAACTCTAGCGGGGGGTCTCTCCTACAATGAGCAGTTCTTC. Its protein is CASSTLAGGLSYNEQFF.

V gene TRBV7-6 combines with J gene TRBJ2-3; 8 bases fit TRBD2. Germline loops: CDR1 SGHVS, CDR2 FNYEAQ. Losses at the gene ends were 3 bases for V and 3 bases for J; bases not matched to a gene: 11. This CDR3 contains 17 residues. The CDR3 protein is CASSLGIRAGVTDTQYF. The CDR3 DNA is TGTGCCAGCAGCTTGGGAATCAGAGCGGGGGTGACAGATACGCAGTATTTT.

The rearrangement joins TRBV4-2 to TRBJ1-5; D is possibly TRBD1 (5 bases). V gave up 0 bases and J gave up 2 bases, with 8 bases separating them. The CDR3 is 15 amino acids. Germline CDR1 LGHNA, CDR2 YNFKEQ. Here the CDR3 reads CASSQDAGGNQPQHF. In DNA form, the CDR3 reads TGTGCCAGCAGCCAAGATGCGGGGGGCAATCAGCCCCAGCATTTT.

CDR3 sequence (DNA): TGCGCCAGCAGCCAAGACAGGGGAGGGACCGGGGAGCTGTTTTTT. Encoded protein: CASSQDRGGTGELFF. V and J are TRBV4-3 and TRBJ2-2; TRBD2 might be the D (7 bases). The CDR3 is made up of 15 amino acids. CDR1 is LGHNA and CDR2 is YSLEER in the germline V gene. V was shortened by 0 bases and J by 5 bases, with 10 bases between the two germline ends.

The chain employs TRBV7-9 and TRBJ2-6; D possibly corresponds to TRBD1 (5 bases). Trimming shortened V by 5 bases and J by 2 bases, and 22 bases separated the two germline ends. Germline values: CDR1 SEHNR, CDR2 FQNEAQ (reference sequence). The CDR3 is 19 residues long. The CDR3 region is CASSRTGLPSEAGANVLTF. CDR3 coding DNA: TGTGCCAGCAGCCGTACAGGCCTCCCAAGTGAGGCTGGGGCCAACGTCCTGACTTTC.

The sample holds a few counts of this clone. The rearrangement uses TRBV6-4 and TRBJ2-2, with a weak D call TRBD2 (5 bases). V lost 0 bases to trimming and J lost 5 bases, with 10 bases between them. CDR1 and CDR2 from the germline V gene are MRHNA and SNTAGT. This CDR3 spans 15 amino acids. In DNA, the CDR3 is TGTGCCAGCAGTGACTCCTTTTCGGGGACCGGGGAGCTGTTTTTT. This translates into CASSDSFSGTGELFF.

This rearrangement joins TRBV4-3 to TRBJ2-5; TRBD2 agrees at 16 bases. With 4 bases clipped from V and 11 bases from J, the junction kept 13 bases outside the gene matches. Per the germline V gene, CDR1 is LGHNA and CDR2 is YSLEER. There are 17 residues in the CDR3. CDR3 loop: CASSPELLGTSGGVQYF. Here the CDR3 DNA reads TGCGCCAGCAGCCCCGAACTTCTCGGGACTAGCGGGGGGGTTCAGTACTTC.

The genes are TRBV2 and TRBJ1-1; 7 bases match TRBD1. CDR1 and CDR2 from the germline V gene are SNHLY and FYNNEI. The ends lost 5 bases at V and 4 bases at J; junction bases unmatched: 22. The CDR3 spans 19 residues. CDR3 bases: TGTGCCAGCAGTATTAACGGACAGGTAACGCTGGGCAAAGGCACTGAAGCTTTCTTT. It codes for CASSINGQVTLGKGTEAFF. Drawing the rest from reference TRBV2 and TRBJ1-1, the complete variable domain is EPEVTQTPSHQVTQMGQEVILRCVPISNHLYFYWYRQILGQKVEFLVSFYNNEISEKSEIFDDQFSVERPDGSNFTLKIRSTKLEDSAMYFCASSINGQVTLGKGTEAFFGQGTRLTVV.